The 5 T cell receptor beta chains below were found in one sample sequenced in a study of cytomegalovirus exposure and HLA in healthy donors. The PCR had 60 Vbeta and 13 Jbeta primers. The method was immunoSEQ multiplex PCR; TCRdb's version includes in-frame clones alone and lacks a portion of them. The sample has 250,000 to 350,000 clones; 70% to 90% are singletons. Sample: PBMCs. The receptors originated from a middle-aged man in good health and CMV-seropositive.

The V call is TRBV28, the J call TRBJ2-1, with unresolved D. Germline V gene lookup returns CDR1 MDHEN and CDR2 SYDVKM. CDR3 length: 14 amino acids. The germline V and J ends were trimmed by 9 bases and 5 bases, with 17 bases remaining between them. CDR3 sequence reads: CASRREAVNNEQFF. The CDR3 DNA is TGTGCCAGTCGGCGTGAGGCGGTTAACAATGAGCAGTTCTTC.

V gene TRBV6-5 combines with J gene TRBJ2-1; possibly TRBD1 for D (5 bases). V was cut by 6 bases and J by 6 bases, with 9 bases left in between. This CDR3 comprises 12 residues. Germline CDR1 and CDR2: MNHEY and SVGAGI. CDR3 sequence reads: CASRLGLNEQFF. CDR3 coding DNA: TGTGCCAGCAGGTTGGGGCTCAATGAGCAGTTCTTC.

The chain employs TRBV6-1 and TRBJ1-1; D gene ambiguous. The CDR3 length is 15 residues. V lost 3 bases and J 4 bases, leaving 15 bases between the germline ends. Germline V gene data show CDR1 as MNHNS and CDR2 as SASEGT. The CDR3 protein is CASSEQDSRSTEAFF. The CDR3 region has the DNA TGTGCCAGCAGTGAGCAGGACTCAAGGAGCACTGAAGCTTTCTTT.

The rearrangement links TRBV9 to TRBJ2-7; 13 bases line up with TRBD2. V gave up 2 bases and J gave up 5 bases; unmatched junction bases: 10. The germline V gene encodes CDR1 SGDLS and CDR2 YYNGEE. The CDR3 runs to 17 residues. The CDR3 sequence: CASSVGLAGAPGDEQYF. The CDR3 DNA reads as TGTGCCAGCAGCGTCGGACTAGCGGGAGCCCCGGGTGACGAGCAGTACTTC.

This clone was counted between two and nine times. The rearrangement uses TRBV4-1 and TRBJ2-2, with TRBD2 identical over 9 bases. The CDR3 is made up of 15 amino acids. Germline V gene data show CDR1 as MGHRA and CDR2 as YSYEKL. J lost 10 bases, V lost 0 bases, and 6 bases had no gene match. The CDR3 coding sequence is TGCGCCAGCAGCCAAGATGTCGCGGGAGGGATGGAGCTGTTTTTT. Translation gives CASSQDVAGGMELFF.